This T cell receptor beta chain came from a study of T cells in Graves' hyperthyroidism and ophthalmopathy. Germline V gene lookup returns CDR1 SGHAT and CDR2 FQNNGV. The CDR3 covers 14 residues. V lost 4 bases to trimming and J lost 7 bases; unmatched junction nucleotides: 7. The study enrolled patients aged 18 to 65 with newly diagnosed hyperthyroidism of under 2 months' duration. Pregnant or lactating patients were excluded, as were those with uncontrolled infection or other autoimmune disease. This clonotype appeared many times. No antigen is known for it. The source material, RNA transcripts, was used to amplify TCR beta CDR3 regions. RT-PCR in the first round (using the HTBI primer set) targeted the TCR CDR3. TCRdb used MiXCR to reprocess the multiplex PCR reads, holding one entry per CDR3 protein. The data contain 300,000 to 450,000 distinct CDR3 sequences, about 14% of them singletons. General observations from the study: Median prediction lead before ophthalmopathy onset was 6.5 to 7 months with the model.

This receptor was identified in a man aged 25 to 40 with Graves' hyperthyroidism that later progressed to Graves' ophthalmopathy. Input material: blood. V is TRBV11-2 and J is TRBJ1-2, with 9 bases aligning to TRBD1. The CDR3 protein is CASSSLQGAGGYTF. CDR3 in DNA: TGTGCCAGCAGCTCCTTACAGGGGGCTGGTGGCTACACCTTC.